Reported below is one T cell receptor (beta chain). The sample originates from a study of regulatory T cells in long-lasting Graves disease. Construction of the TCR beta libraries employed iRepertoire HTBI primers in conjunction with Arm-PCR of CDR3 regions. Each CDR3 protein is one row after TCRdb ran MiXCR on the multiplex PCR reads. The table records under 250,000 distinct CDR3 sequences, roughly 19% of them present only once. CDR1 is SEHNR and CDR2 is FQNEAQ in the germline V gene (reference sequence). This CDR3 has 15 residues. Trimming shortened V by 5 bases and J by 7 bases, and 18 bases separated the two germline ends. Time point of the sample: newly diagnosed GD, antithyroid drugs for less than 3 months. PBMC-extracted RNA yielded the TCR library. This same sample was also part of a study on T cells in Graves' hyperthyroidism and ophthalmopathy.

The source of this sequence is a woman in her twenties or thirties with Graves disease. The specimen was peripheral blood mononuclear cells (PBMCs), collected at new diagnosis, from a patient treated with antithyroid drugs. The chain joins TRBV7-9 to TRBJ1-5, with D possibly TRBD1 on 6 matching bases. The CDR3 coding sequence is TGTGCCAGCAGCCTAGTACAGGGTGGAGGACAGCCCCAGCATTTT. Translating it yields CASSLVQGGGQPQHF.